This note documents a single T cell receptor beta chain sequence. This record comes from a study of blood T cell repertoires in COVID-19. Turning to the study itself: COVID-19 samples, acute and convalescent, were from the United States, Italy and Spain. T cells, B-cell-depleted T cells, or PBMCs supplied cDNA or gDNA.

CDR3 length: 14 residues. With 1 base removed from V and 3 bases from J, the gap between germline ends came to 7 bases. Germline V gene sequence: CDR1 LGHNA, CDR2 YNFKEQ. Authors' analysis steps: Counts of nucleated cells, estimated from reference gene primer amplification, were obtained. This table comes from immunoSEQ multiplex PCR, and its TCRdb copy is limited to in-frame clones, with some not included. From that table come the V and J calls and clone size; the DNA was used to work out D and trimming. The sample lists tens of thousands of clones; roughly nine tenths were seen once. The source is a woman in her fifties or sixties with acute or convalescent COVID-19. This chain connects TRBV4-2 to TRBJ1-5; D unclear. Sequenced sample: peripheral blood. The CDR3: CASSQGRNNQPQHF. Written as DNA, the CDR3 is TGTGCCAGCAGCCAAGGCAGAAACAATCAGCCCCAGCATTTT.